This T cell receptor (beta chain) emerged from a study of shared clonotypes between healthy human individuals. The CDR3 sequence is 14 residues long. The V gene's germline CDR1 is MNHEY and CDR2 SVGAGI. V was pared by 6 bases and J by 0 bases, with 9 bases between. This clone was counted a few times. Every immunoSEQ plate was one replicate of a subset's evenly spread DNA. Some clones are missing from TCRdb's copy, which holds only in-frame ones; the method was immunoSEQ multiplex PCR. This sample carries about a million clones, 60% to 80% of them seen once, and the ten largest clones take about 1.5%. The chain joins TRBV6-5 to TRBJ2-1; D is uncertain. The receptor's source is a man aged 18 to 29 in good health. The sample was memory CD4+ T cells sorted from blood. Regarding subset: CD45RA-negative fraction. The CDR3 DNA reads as TGTGCCAGCAGGGGGAAAACCTCCTACAATGAGCAGTTCTTC. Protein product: CASRGKTSYNEQFF.